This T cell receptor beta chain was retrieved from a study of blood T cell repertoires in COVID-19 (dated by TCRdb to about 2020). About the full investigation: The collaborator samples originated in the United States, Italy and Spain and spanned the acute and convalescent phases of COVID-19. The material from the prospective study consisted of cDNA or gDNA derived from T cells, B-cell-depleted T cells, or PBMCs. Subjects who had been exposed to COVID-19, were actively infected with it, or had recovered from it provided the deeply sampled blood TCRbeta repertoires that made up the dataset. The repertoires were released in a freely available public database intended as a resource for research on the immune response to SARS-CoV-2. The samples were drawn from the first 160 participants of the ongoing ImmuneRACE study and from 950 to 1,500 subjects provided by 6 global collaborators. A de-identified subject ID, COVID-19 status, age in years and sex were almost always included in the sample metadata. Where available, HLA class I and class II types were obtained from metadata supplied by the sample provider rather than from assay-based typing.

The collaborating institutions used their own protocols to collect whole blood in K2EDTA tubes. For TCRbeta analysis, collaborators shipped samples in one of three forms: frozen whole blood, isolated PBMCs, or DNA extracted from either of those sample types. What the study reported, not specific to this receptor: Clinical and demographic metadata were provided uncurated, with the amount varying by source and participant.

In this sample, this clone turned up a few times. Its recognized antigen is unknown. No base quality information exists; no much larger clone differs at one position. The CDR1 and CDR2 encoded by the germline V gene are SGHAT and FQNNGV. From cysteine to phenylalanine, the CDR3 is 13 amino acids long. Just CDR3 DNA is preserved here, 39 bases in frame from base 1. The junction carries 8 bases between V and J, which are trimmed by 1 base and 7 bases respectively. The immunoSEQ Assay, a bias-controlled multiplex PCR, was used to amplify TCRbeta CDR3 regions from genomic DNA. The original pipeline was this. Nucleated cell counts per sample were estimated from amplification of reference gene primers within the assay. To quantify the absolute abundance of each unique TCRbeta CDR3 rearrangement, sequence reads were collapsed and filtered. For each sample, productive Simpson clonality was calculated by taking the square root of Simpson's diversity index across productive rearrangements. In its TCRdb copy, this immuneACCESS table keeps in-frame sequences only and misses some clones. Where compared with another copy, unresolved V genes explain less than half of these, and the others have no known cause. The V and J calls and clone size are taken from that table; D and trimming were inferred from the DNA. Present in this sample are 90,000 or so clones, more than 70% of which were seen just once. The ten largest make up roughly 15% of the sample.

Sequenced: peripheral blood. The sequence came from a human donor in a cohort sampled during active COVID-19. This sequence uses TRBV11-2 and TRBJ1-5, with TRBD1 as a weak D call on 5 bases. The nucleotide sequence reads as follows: TGTGCCAGCAGCTTAGGACAGTCCCAGCCCCAGCATTTT. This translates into CASSLGQSQPQHF.